This passage covers 27 T cell receptor beta chains from one sample sequenced in a study of blood T cells in healthy people across ages. Alongside a J-beta primer mix, a sample-barcoded 5' primer served in a second PCR lasting roughly 6 to 12 cycles. TCRdb used MiXCR to reprocess the 5' RACE reads, holding one entry per CDR3 protein. Here the sample spans roughly 1.5 million distinct CDR3 sequences, 40% to 45% being singletons. The sequenced sample was blood. These receptors were obtained from a woman between 18 and 29 years old in good health.

The DNA of the CDR3 is TGTGCCAGCAGCTCCCTTAGTGGGGGGTTTTACGAGCAGTACTTC. This gives the protein CASSSLSGGFYEQYF. This chain links TRBV7-2 with TRBJ2-7; perhaps TRBD2 as D (6 bases). The germline gives CDR1 SGHTA, CDR2 FQGNSA. Trimming removed 4 bases from V and 4 bases from J, with 17 bases in between. This CDR3 spans 15 amino acids. The full variable domain, in which reference TRBV7-2 and TRBJ2-7 provide the parts outside the CDR3, is GAGVSQSPSNKVTEKGKDVELRCDPISGHTALYWYRQSLGQGLEFLIYFQGNSAPDKSGLPSDRFSAERTGGSVSTLTIQRTQQEDSAVYLCASSSLSGGFYEQYFGPGTRLTVT.

The chain joins TRBV6-2 or TRBV6-3 to TRBJ2-5, with D unclear. Trimming cost V 6 bases and J 5 bases, with 13 bases left between them. The CDR3 is 13 amino acids. Germline-derived CDR1 and CDR2 are MNHEY and SVGEGT. CDR3 DNA: TGTGCCAGCAGCCCTACTATTTTCGAGACCCAGTACTTC. Protein: CASSPTIFETQYF.

This clonotype was picked up many times. The chain employs TRBV11-2 and TRBJ2-3, with D perhaps TRBD2 (5 bases). The CDR3 extends over 15 amino acids. Between the trimmed V and J ends, which lost 5 bases and 4 bases, there was a span of 16 bases. Per germline, CDR1 SGHAT and CDR2 FQNNGV. As DNA, the CDR3 is TGTGCCAGCAGCGCAGCTAGCTTTCACGCAGATACGCAGTATTTT. Translating gives CASSAASFHADTQYF.

This chain connects TRBV27 to TRBJ2-5; 9 bases line up with TRBD1. CDR1 is MNHEY, CDR2 SMNVEV, per germline (reference sequence). This CDR3 comprises 14 residues. J gave up 2 bases and V 5 bases, and 3 bases lay outside the gene matches. CDR3 DNA sequence: TGTGCCAGCAGTCGACAGGGGGTGCAAGAGACCCAGTACTTC. Residues: CASSRQGVQETQYF.

The gene calls are TRBV12-3 or TRBV12-4 and TRBJ2-5, with no clear D. Trimming took 3 bases from V and 3 from J, leaving 5 bases between them. The CDR3 length is 12 residues. CDR3 amino acids: CASSFIEETQYF. For the CDR3, the DNA is TGTGCCAGCAGTTTTATAGAAGAGACCCAGTACTTC.

V is TRBV6-5 and J is TRBJ1-4; D call uncertain. CDR3 length: 14 amino acids. Trimming stripped 5 bases from V and 8 bases from J, with 15 bases between. Germline CDR1 MNHEY, CDR2 SVGAGI. For the CDR3, the DNA is TGTGCCAGCAGTGATCTCCGGATAGGCGAAAAACTGTTTTTT. Its protein is CASSDLRIGEKLFF.

This clonotype came up a few times. The chain is built from TRBV6-6 and TRBJ2-5, with 7 positions matching TRBD1. The CDR3 consists of 15 residues. V dropped 2 bases and J dropped 4; count of bases not matched to a gene: 7. Germline V gives CDR1 MNHNY, CDR2 SVGAGI (reference sequence). The CDR3 loop is CASSYHADRRETQYF. CDR3 in DNA: TGTGCCAGCAGTTACCATGCGGACAGGAGAGAGACCCAGTACTTC.

This clonotype has just a few counts. The rearrangement joins TRBV7-2 to TRBJ2-3, with unresolved D. V dropped 2 bases and J dropped 0 bases, with 9 bases sitting between them. CDR1 is SGHTA, CDR2 FQGNSA, per germline. This CDR3 contains 15 residues. CDR3 nucleotide sequence: TGTGCCAGCAGCTTACAGGCTTCTAGCACAGATACGCAGTATTTT. This translates into CASSLQASSTDTQYF.

The J gene is TRBJ2-3, the V gene TRBV18; D is unresolved. The germline V gene has CDR1 KGHSH and CDR2 LQKENI. With 3 bases removed from V and 0 bases from J, the gap between germline ends came to 16 bases. The CDR3 is 17 residues long. The CDR3: CASSPLSGMTSTDTQYF. CDR3 DNA sequence: TGTGCCAGCTCACCCTTATCGGGCATGACTAGCACAGATACGCAGTATTTT.

This clonotype was seen repeatedly, ten times or more. The DNA for the CDR3 is TGTGCCAGCAGGATACCGGGACAGAACGGGTACGAGCAGTACTTC. Amino acids: CASRIPGQNGYEQYF. V is TRBV28 and J is TRBJ2-7, with 7 bases aligning to TRBD1. The CDR3 sequence is 15 residues long. The J segment lost 4 bases and the V segment lost 6 bases, leaving 12 bases of the junction unmatched. Looked up from germline, CDR1 is MDHEN and CDR2 is SYDVKM. The whole variable domain, filled in from reference TRBV28 and TRBJ2-7, reads DVKVTQSSRYLVKRTGEKVFLECVQDMDHENMFWYRQDPGLGLRLIYFSYDVKMKEKGDIPEGYSVSREKKERFSLILESASTNQTSMYLCASRIPGQNGYEQYFGPGTRLTVT.

The sample holds a few counts of this clonotype. This chain connects TRBV28 to TRBJ1-5; TRBD1 aligns across 7 bases. With V trimmed by 8 bases and J by 5 bases, 9 bases remained unmatched. The V gene's germline CDR1 is MDHEN and CDR2 SYDVKM. The CDR3 totals 14 residues. CDR3 bases: TGTGCCAGCGTTCCCGGGACAGCTGATCAGCCCCAGCATTTT. It encodes CASVPGTADQPQHF. The whole variable domain, filled in from reference TRBV28 and TRBJ1-5, reads DVKVTQSSRYLVKRTGEKVFLECVQDMDHENMFWYRQDPGLGLRLIYFSYDVKMKEKGDIPEGYSVSREKKERFSLILESASTNQTSMYLCASVPGTADQPQHFGDGTRLSIL.

In this sample, this clonotype turned up a few times. The chain carries TRBV10-3 and TRBJ2-1, with 12 bases lining up with TRBD2. J was trimmed by 3 bases and V by 4 bases; bases with no gene match: 1. The CDR3 loop spans 15 amino acids. The germline CDR1 and CDR2 sequences are ENHRY and SYGVKD. Here the CDR3 reads CAISVTSGSYNEQFF. CDR3 DNA sequence: TGTGCCATCAGTGTGACTAGCGGGAGCTACAATGAGCAGTTCTTC.

This clonotype was counted a few times. This chain links TRBV11-2 with TRBJ2-7; 9 nucleotides align to TRBD2. Germline lookup yields CDR1 SGHAT and CDR2 FQNNGV. The junction had 6 bases not matched to a gene; V was cut back by 6 bases and J by 3 bases. CDR3 length: 14 amino acids. CDR3 coding DNA: TGTGCCAGCAGTTTTAGCGGGAGCCTCTACGAGCAGTACTTC. Translated: CASSFSGSLYEQYF.

This clonotype was seen only a few times. The chain recombines TRBV29-1 with TRBJ2-7; D unresolved. Germline V gives CDR1 SQVTM, CDR2 ANQGSEA. V shed 4 bases and J shed 2 bases, with 6 bases lying between them. This CDR3 has 11 residues. The CDR3 sequence is CSVGWTYEQYF. CDR3 sequence (DNA): TGCAGCGTTGGGTGGACCTACGAGCAGTACTTC.

Points on this clonotype: Sequence at one end of the junction differs from germline and may be a read error. This chain uses TRBV11-2 with TRBJ2-3; 7 bases agree with TRBD2. CDR3 length: 16 residues. Germline V gene lookup returns CDR1 SGHAT and CDR2 FQNNGV. The CDR3 DNA follows: TGTGCCAGCAGTTTAGACCTAGCGGTCCGCACAGATACGCAGTATTTT. It encodes CASSLDLAVRTDTQYF.

This clonotype was detected a few times. The chain uses TRBV4-2 and TRBJ2-7; perhaps TRBD1 as D (5 bases). Germline loops: CDR1 LGHNA, CDR2 YNFKEQ. This CDR3 region has 14 residues. V gave up 5 bases and J gave up 2 bases, with 13 bases separating them. The CDR3 loop reads CASSATAFPYEQYF. The CDR3 DNA sequence: TGTGCCAGCAGCGCGACAGCTTTCCCCTACGAGCAGTACTTC.

About this clonotype: An end of the junction differs from the germline gene, which may be a read error. The J gene is TRBJ2-1, the V gene TRBV20-1, with TRBD1 identical over 8 bases. Germline V CDR1 and CDR2: DFQATT, SNEGSKA (reference sequence). CDR3 length: 15 amino acids. For the CDR3, the DNA is TGTAGTGCGCGACAGGGGCCACCATCCTACAATGAGCAGTTCTTC. Residues: CSARQGPPSYNEQFF.

The genes are TRBV12-3 or TRBV12-4 and TRBJ1-2; D not resolved. Trimming took 0 bases from V and 4 from J, leaving 9 bases between them. The CDR3 contains 14 residues. CDR3 protein: CASSLAVLGYGYTF. The CDR3 bases are TGTGCCAGCAGTTTAGCCGTGCTTGGCTATGGCTACACCTTC.

The CDR3 spells CASSLAYRENSPLHF. In DNA form, the CDR3 reads TGTGCCAGCAGCTTAGCCTACAGGGAGAATTCACCCCTCCACTTT. The chain carries TRBV7-2 and TRBJ1-6; tentatively, D is TRBD1 (6 bases). In germline, CDR1 is SGHTA, CDR2 FQGNSA. The CDR3 loop spans 15 amino acids. Deletions cut 0 bases from V and 7 bases from J, with 10 bases between.

J is TRBJ2-1 and V is TRBV11-2; TRBD2 agrees at 10 bases. Judging by the DNA end, TRBJ2-7 fits better; the J call may be wrong. Germline CDR1 and CDR2: SGHAT and FQNNGV. The CDR3 runs 15 residues. CDR3 DNA sequence: TGTGCCAGCAGCGGAGGACTAGCGGTCTACAATGAGCAGTACTTC. It yields the protein CASSGGLAVYNEQYF.

The sample holds a few counts of this clonotype. The chain recombines TRBV20-1 with TRBJ2-5; 7 bases map to TRBD2. The DNA end favors TRBJ2-7, so the J call may be wrong. CDR3 length: 13 amino acids. Germline V lookup: CDR1 DFQATT, CDR2 SNEGSKA (reference sequence). This chain's CDR3 is CSARVTSSYEQYF. The CDR3 DNA follows: TGCAGTGCACGGGTGACTAGCAGCTACGAGCAGTACTTC.

The V call is TRBV11-2, the J call TRBJ2-7, with a possible D match to TRBD2 (6 bases). Germline CDR1 SGHAT, CDR2 FQNNGV. The V gene lost 3 bases and the J gene lost 1 base, with 19 bases spanning the gap. The CDR3 loop spans 17 amino acids. CDR3: CASSLGSVGGNSYEQYF. The DNA for the CDR3 is TGTGCCAGCAGCTTGGGATCCGTTGGCGGGAATTCCTACGAGCAGTACTTC.

This chain connects TRBV19 to TRBJ1-5, with D possibly TRBD1 on 5 matching bases. Germline loops: CDR1 LNHDA, CDR2 SQIVND (reference sequence). The V gene lost 4 bases and the J gene lost 2 bases, with 18 bases spanning the gap. The CDR3 is 17 residues long. The CDR3 sequence is CASSTSLRRGRNQPQHF. In DNA form, the CDR3 reads TGTGCCAGTAGTACCTCCCTCAGAAGGGGCCGCAATCAGCCCCAGCATTTT.

This clonotype was seen a handful of times. Being one base from a much bigger clone, this may be a read error. V usage is TRBV27 and J usage is TRBJ2-1; maybe TRBD2 (6 bases). CDR3 size: 14 residues. From germline, CDR1 is MNHEY and CDR2 SMNVEV (reference sequence). The V end lost 3 bases, the J end lost 10 bases, and 16 bases lay between the germline ends. Here the CDR3 DNA reads TGTGCCAGCAGTTTGGAGGGGACCTTTAGCGAGCAGTTCTTC. It is translated as CASSLEGTFSEQFF.

V is TRBV28 and J is TRBJ2-7; D is unclear. Germline V CDR1 and CDR2: MDHEN, SYDVKM. The CDR3 has 15 amino acids. Deletions cut 4 bases from V and 3 bases from J, with 16 bases between. CDR3 sequence (DNA): TGTGCCAGCAGTTGGAGTAGGCAGAGTGGCTACGAGCAGTACTTC. This sequence encodes CASSWSRQSGYEQYF.

This clonotype has only a few counts. The chain couples TRBV4-2 to TRBJ2-1, with D maybe TRBD2 (5 bases). The tail of the sequence fits TRBJ2-7 better, so the J call may be wrong. Per germline, CDR1 LGHNA and CDR2 YNFKEQ. CDR3 length: 15 amino acids. CDR3 sequence reads: CASSLARARFDEQYF. CDR3 in DNA: TGTGCCAGCAGCCTGGCGAGGGCTCGCTTCGATGAGCAGTACTTC.

The chain uses TRBV12-3 or TRBV12-4 and TRBJ1-1; D possibly corresponds to TRBD1 (6 bases). Deletions cut 3 bases from V and 4 bases from J, with 15 bases between. The length of the CDR3 is 15 residues. DNA of the CDR3: TGTGCCAGCAGTTTCCCACAGGGCGGGGTCACTGAAGCTTTCTTT. Protein product: CASSFPQGGVTEAFF.